This T cell receptor (beta chain) was captured by sequencing in a study of neurological immune-mediated disorders. The cDNA came from 5'RACE with 10-nucleotide random UMIs. A single run covered 15-18 subjects with over 190 million TCR-beta sequences. TCRdb re-derived calls from the 5' RACE reads in MiXCR, one entry per CDR3 protein. The data show 95,000 to 110,000 distinct CDR3 sequences, 10% to 12% seen once. Study-level points and caveats: Levels of TCR clonal expansion peaked in HTLV-1-associated myelopathy and reached their lowest in multiple sclerosis, under those of healthy controls.

The CDR3 consists of 13 residues. Germline assignment: CDR1 SGHRS and CDR2 YFSETQ. Trimming removed 0 bases at V and 7 bases at J, with 11 bases between. The time point was: longitudinal time-point 3. This clonotype has at least ten counts. What it binds is unknown. The rearrangement links TRBV5-1 to TRBJ2-7; a possible D gene is TRBD1 (5 bases). The sample taken for sequencing was PBMCs. The TCR comes from a female donor with HTLV-1-associated myelopathy (HAM/TSP). In nucleotides, the CDR3 is TGCGCCAGCAGCTTGGAGGCAGGGTATGAGCAGTACTTC. This sequence encodes CASSLEAGYEQYF.